Below, 22 T cell receptor beta chains from the same sample are listed, as sequenced in a study of T cell responses to AZD1222 COVID-19 vaccine. Assay used: immunoSEQ multiplex PCR; TCRdb lists only in-frame clones, some missing. The sample shows about 170,000 clones, roughly nine tenths of them seen only once. The starting material was peripheral blood, obtained on day 0 of AZD1222 vaccination. These receptor sequences come from an adult in good health.

This rearrangement joins TRBV5-4 to TRBJ2-7; D may be TRBD2 (7 bases). With 4 bases removed from V and 5 bases from J, the gap between germline ends came to 16 bases. The CDR3 spans 14 residues. CDR1 and CDR2 (germline): SGHNT, YYREEE (reference sequence). As DNA, the CDR3 is TGTGCCAGCAGCGCCCTAGGGGGGGGCAACGAGCAGTACTTC. This gives the protein CASSALGGGNEQYF.

The chain couples TRBV21-1 to TRBJ1-1. TRBV21-1 is labeled a pseudogene. The CDR3 is made up of 10 amino acids. CDR3 bases: TGTGCCAGCAGCAGGGGAGATGCTTTCTTT. Protein: CASSRGDAFF.

The chain uses TRBV9 and TRBJ1-1; D gene ambiguous. Trimming took 2 bases from V and 1 from J, leaving 6 bases between them. The CDR3 runs 13 residues. Germline V gives CDR1 SGDLS, CDR2 YYNGEE. The DNA of the CDR3 is TGTGCCAGCAGCGTTTCACAGAACACTGAAGCTTTCTTT. This sequence encodes CASSVSQNTEAFF. Full variable domain (remainder filled in from reference TRBV9 and TRBJ1-1): DSGVTQTPKHLITATGQRVTLRCSPRSGDLSVYWYQQSLDQGLQFLIQYYNGEERAKGNILERFSAQQFPDLHSELNLSSLELGDSALYFCASSVSQNTEAFFGQGTRLTVV.

The chain is built from TRBV6-5 and TRBJ1-2, with D perhaps TRBD1 (5 bases). The CDR3 loop spans 13 amino acids. CDR1 is MNHEY and CDR2 is SVGAGI in the germline V gene. Trimming stripped 0 bases from V and 8 bases from J, with 10 bases between. Written as DNA, the CDR3 is TGTGCCAGCAGTTACTCGTTCCAGGGCGGCTACACCTTC. Protein product: CASSYSFQGGYTF.

The J gene is TRBJ1-5, the V gene TRBV14; no definite D call. The germline V and J ends were trimmed by 3 bases and 4 bases, with 7 bases remaining between them. The CDR3 extends over 13 amino acids. CDR1 and CDR2 (germline): SGHDN, FVKESK. CDR3 coding DNA: TGTGCCAGCAGCCAGGGCCTGAATCAGCCCCAGCATTTT. Translation: CASSQGLNQPQHF. Based on the CDR3 plus reference TRBV14 and TRBJ1-5, the full variable domain is EAGVTQFPSHSVIEKGQTVTLRCDPISGHDNLYWYRRVMGKEIKFLLHFVKESKQDESGMPNNRFLAERTGGTYSTLKVQPAELEDSGVYFCASSQGLNQPQHFGDGTRLSIL.

The chain uses TRBV29-1 and TRBJ2-5; D possibly corresponds to TRBD2 (6 bases). The CDR3 spans 14 residues. V shed 3 bases and J shed 5 bases, with 16 bases lying between them. CDR1 is SQVTM, CDR2 ANQGSEA, per germline. The CDR3, as DNA: TGCAGCGTTGACGGGGGTCCCTCCCGGGAGACCCAGTACTTC. Protein product: CSVDGGPSRETQYF.

The chain has TRBV6-4 and TRBJ2-1; the D gene is possibly TRBD1 (6 bases). Trimming pared 4 bases from V and 0 bases from J, leaving 13 bases between. CDR1 is MRHNA and CDR2 is SNTAGT in the germline V gene. The CDR3 is made up of 16 amino acids. The CDR3 loop is CASSANRVSSYNEQFF. CDR3 nucleotide sequence: TGTGCCAGCAGTGCTAACAGGGTGAGCTCCTACAATGAGCAGTTCTTC.

The chain links TRBV19 to TRBJ1-6; TRBD1 aligns across 7 bases. Trimming took 10 bases from V and 7 from J; bases not matched to a gene: 13. The CDR3 sequence is 15 residues long. The V gene's germline CDR1 is LNHDA and CDR2 SQIVND (reference sequence). The CDR3 loop is CATQSTGAGNSPLHF. CDR3 DNA: TGTGCCACGCAATCTACAGGGGCGGGGAATTCACCCCTCCACTTT.

This rearrangement joins TRBV10-3 to TRBJ2-1, with D tentatively TRBD1 (5 bases). The CDR3 covers 12 residues. The V end was cut by 11 bases, the J end by 3 bases, with 11 bases between. Per germline, CDR1 ENHRY and CDR2 SYGVKD. The CDR3 is CAGGADYNEQFF. The CDR3 DNA is TGTGCCGGTGGGGCAGACTACAATGAGCAGTTCTTC.

This clone has more than one count but fewer than ten. The CDR3: CASNWGNTEAFF. The CDR3 DNA reads as TGTGCCAGTAATTGGGGGAACACTGAAGCTTTCTTT. This sequence joins TRBV7-9 and TRBJ1-1; no firm D call. The CDR3 is made up of 12 amino acids. CDR1 is SEHNR and CDR2 is FQNEAQ in the germline V gene (reference sequence). Trimming cost V 9 bases and J 1 base, with 9 bases left between them.

The chain combines TRBV5-5 with TRBJ1-3, with TRBD1 identical over 7 bases. Germline-derived CDR1 and CDR2 are SGHKS and YYEKEE (reference sequence). The CDR3 sequence is 15 residues long. J gave up 2 bases and V 1 base, and 3 bases lay outside the gene matches. CDR3 residues: CASSLTGVPGNTIYF. Written as DNA, the CDR3 is TGTGCCAGCAGCTTGACAGGGGTACCTGGAAACACCATATATTTT.

The chain couples TRBV9 to TRBJ2-3; 10 bases agree with TRBD2. V was clipped by 6 bases and J by 1 base; unmatched bases: 11. Germline CDR1 reads SGDLS; CDR2 reads YYNGEE. This CDR3 spans 17 amino acids. Written as DNA, the CDR3 is TGTGCCAGCACCTGGACTAGCGGATCCTCCGGCACAGATACGCAGTATTTT. This gives the protein CASTWTSGSSGTDTQYF.

This sequence joins TRBV25-1 and TRBJ1-1; a weak D match, TRBD1 (5 bases). V lost 2 bases and J lost 6, with 10 bases in between. Per the germline V gene, CDR1 is MGHDK and CDR2 is SYGVNS. The length of the CDR3 is 13 residues. The CDR3 loop is CASSEGGLSEAFF. DNA for the CDR3: TGTGCCAGCAGTGAAGGGGGTTTGTCTGAAGCTTTCTTT.

The chain employs TRBV7-9 and TRBJ2-5, with 11 bases that match TRBD2. Germline values: CDR1 SEHNR, CDR2 FQNEAQ (reference sequence). The trim removed 2 bases at V and 1 base at J, leaving 6 bases unmatched. The CDR3 is 17 amino acids. CDR3 DNA: TGTGCCAGCAGCTTAAGGCTACTAGCGGGGGCCCAAGAGACCCAGTACTTC. Amino acid sequence: CASSLRLLAGAQETQYF.

This rearrangement joins TRBV9 to TRBJ1-3; D gene ambiguous. The CDR3 length is 15 residues. The V gene lost 0 bases and the J gene lost 0 bases, with 7 bases spanning the gap. In germline, CDR1 is SGDLS, CDR2 YYNGEE. This chain's CDR3 is CASSVDSSSGNTIYF. The CDR3 DNA reads TGTGCCAGCAGCGTAGACAGTAGCTCTGGAAACACCATATATTTT.

This rearrangement joins TRBV27 to TRBJ2-3; possible D gene TRBD1, 5 bases. The CDR3 covers 14 residues. CDR1 is MNHEY, CDR2 SMNVEV, per germline (reference sequence). V lost 0 bases and J lost 6, with 10 bases in between. The CDR3 sequence is CASSLSRASDTQYF. The DNA for the CDR3 is TGTGCCAGCAGTTTATCCAGGGCATCGGATACGCAGTATTTT.

The chain employs TRBV7-2 and TRBJ1-3, with D maybe TRBD1 (5 bases). This CDR3 is built from 14 residues. The germline gives CDR1 SGHTA, CDR2 FQGNSA. V lost 2 bases and J 6 bases, leaving 11 bases between the germline ends. In DNA, the CDR3 is TGTGCCAGCAGCTTAACCAGGGCGTCAAACACCATATATTTT. Protein product: CASSLTRASNTIYF. Full variable domain (missing parts from reference TRBV7-2 and TRBJ1-3): GAGVSQSPSNKVTEKGKDVELRCDPISGHTALYWYRQSLGQGLEFLIYFQGNSAPDKSGLPSDRFSAERTGGSVSTLTIQRTQQEDSAVYLCASSLTRASNTIYFGEGSWLTVV.

Concerning this clone: The identical CDR3 is also encoded by other nucleotide sequences in the sample. The chain has TRBV6-4 and TRBJ2-3; 8 bases are shared with TRBD2. In germline, CDR1 is MRHNA, CDR2 SNTAGT. The junction had 0 bases not matched to a gene; V was cut back by 0 bases and J by 1 base. The CDR3 has 15 residues. In nucleotides, the CDR3 is TGTGCCAGCAGTGACTCTAGCGGGGGCACAGATACGCAGTATTTT. It encodes CASSDSSGGTDTQYF.

This clone was found once. The chain is built from TRBV13 and TRBJ1-1; the D gene is possibly TRBD1 (6 bases). Germline CDR1 reads PRHDT; CDR2 reads FYEKMQ (reference sequence). This CDR3 has 16 amino acids. The ends were cut back, 1 base at V and 5 bases at J, with 17 bases in the middle. The CDR3 region has the DNA TGTGCCAGCAGCTTAGTATCTGGGGGGCGCGATACTGAAGCTTTCTTT. Translation: CASSLVSGGRDTEAFF.

J is TRBJ1-5 and V is TRBV6-5; D gene unclear. Germline V gene data show CDR1 as MNHEY and CDR2 as SVGAGI. The CDR3 totals 14 residues. The germline V and J ends were trimmed by 3 bases and 1 base, with 7 bases remaining between them. The CDR3 is CASSYGGSNQPQHF. DNA for the CDR3: TGTGCCAGCAGTTATGGTGGGAGCAATCAGCCCCAGCATTTT.

The CDR3 bases are TGTGCCAGCAGTTACGGCCACACTGAAGCTTTCTTT. Its protein product is CASSYGHTEAFF. The chain uses TRBV6-5 and TRBJ1-1; D remains unclear. CDR3 length equals 12 residues. The V gene lost 2 bases and the J gene lost 3 bases, with 4 bases spanning the gap. CDR1 MNHEY and CDR2 SVGAGI come from the germline V gene.

This sequence joins TRBV4-3 and TRBJ2-7; D not certain. There are 13 residues in the CDR3. Germline V CDR1 and CDR2: LGHNA, YSLEER. V was pared by 9 bases and J by 0 bases, with 12 bases between. The CDR3 bases are TGCGCCAGGACCGGACGCTACTCCTACGAGCAGTACTTC. It specifies CARTGRYSYEQYF.